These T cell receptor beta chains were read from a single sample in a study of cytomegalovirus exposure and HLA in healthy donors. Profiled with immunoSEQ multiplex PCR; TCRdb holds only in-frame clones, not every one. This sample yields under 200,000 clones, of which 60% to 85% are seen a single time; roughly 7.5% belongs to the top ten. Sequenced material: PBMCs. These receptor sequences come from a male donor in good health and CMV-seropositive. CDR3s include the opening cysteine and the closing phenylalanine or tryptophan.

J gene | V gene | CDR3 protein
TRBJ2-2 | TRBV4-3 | CASSRGLAGDNTGELFF
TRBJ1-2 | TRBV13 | CASSLRRGDTTNYGYTF
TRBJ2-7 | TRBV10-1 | CATPTGTGYEQYF
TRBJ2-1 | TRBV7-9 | CASSRPQAWEQFF
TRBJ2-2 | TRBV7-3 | CASSLLSGELFF
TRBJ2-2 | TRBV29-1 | CSVEGTGGSPGELFF
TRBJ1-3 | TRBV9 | CASSVTGGESGNTIYF
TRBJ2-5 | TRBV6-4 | CASCLPQRGETQYF
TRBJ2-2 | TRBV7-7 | CASSPVGSVNTGELFF
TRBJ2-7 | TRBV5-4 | CASSPTGRDEQYF
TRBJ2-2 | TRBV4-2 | CASSPGSVGPPGELFF
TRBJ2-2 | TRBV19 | CASSILAGNTGELFF
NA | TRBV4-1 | CASSQVGPGPYEQYF
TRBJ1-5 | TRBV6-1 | CASRVDRGNNQPQHF
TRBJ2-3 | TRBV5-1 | CASSLPGDTQYF
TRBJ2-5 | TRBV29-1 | CSSQEEGTQYF
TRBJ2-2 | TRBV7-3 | CASSRGQGAPGELFF
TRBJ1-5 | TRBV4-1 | CASSQDRSRGQGQPQHF
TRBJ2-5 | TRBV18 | CASSPMQGEGETQYF